This T cell receptor beta chain was sequenced for a study of radiotherapy plus CTLA-4 blockade in lung cancer. Background on the study: Among enrolled patients, roughly 17% responded and around 30% achieved disease control.

Overall study results and limits: The study found tumor-derived TCR clones expanded in blood after radiotherapy plus ipilimumab.

TCRdb keeps only in-frame clones here, not all; method: immunoSEQ multiplex PCR. The table records approximately 94,000 clones, approximately 78% of them present only once. This CDR3 region has 16 residues. J gave up 4 bases and V 0 bases, and 4 bases lay outside the gene matches. Germline values: CDR1 LNHNV, CDR2 YYDKDF (reference sequence). Worth noting for this clone: Its antigen is not known.

The source is a human donor with non-small cell lung cancer that progressed on radiotherapy plus ipilimumab. The rearrangement joins TRBV15 to TRBJ1-4; 8 bases align to TRBD1. The specimen was peripheral blood, collected from a patient treated with radiotherapy plus ipilimumab. The CDR3, as DNA: TGTGCCACCAGCAGAGACCGACAGGGGAGTAATGAAAAACTGTTTTTT. Residues: CATSRDRQGSNEKLFF.